This TCR beta chain emerged from a study of blood T cell repertoires in COVID-19. Overall study context: Samples of COVID-19 (acute and convalescent) were obtained from the United States, Italy and Spain. In each case, the material was cDNA or gDNA derived from T cells, B-cell-depleted T cells, or PBMCs.

Per the authors' pipeline: Amplified reference gene primers provided the basis for estimating nucleated cell counts. Here immunoSEQ multiplex PCR was the method, and the copy in TCRdb shows in-frame clones only, minus some. V, J and clone size reflect that table, while D and trimming were determined from the DNA. Seen here are about 110,000 clones, about 88% observed once, and the top ten hold around 3.2%. CDR3 length equals 16 residues. The V end was cut by 3 bases, the J end by 1 base, with 15 bases between. Germline assignment: CDR1 MNHEY and CDR2 SMNVEV (reference sequence). This clonotype originated in a woman between 45 and 60 years old with acute or convalescent COVID-19. The material sequenced was peripheral blood. V usage is TRBV27 and J usage is TRBJ1-1; weak D call: TRBD1 (5 bases). In DNA, the CDR3 is TGTGCCAGCAGTTTTGGGGGGGTGGGGAGGAACACTGAAGCTTTCTTT. Encoded protein: CASSFGGVGRNTEAFF.